The next 21 T cell receptor beta chains were all read from a single sample in a study of blood T cell repertoires in COVID-19. Sequencing was performed with immunoSEQ multiplex PCR; in TCRdb, only in-frame clones are kept and a portion is missing. The data contain roughly 170,000 clones, 85% to 90% of them singletons. The specimen sequenced was peripheral blood. The receptors come from a man aged 65 to 79 with active or convalescent COVID-19.

The rearrangement uses TRBV7-2 and TRBJ1-2; possibly TRBD1 for D (6 bases). The CDR3 runs 15 residues. Trimming cost V 3 bases and J 9 bases, with 20 bases left between them. The germline CDR1 and CDR2 sequences are SGHTA and FQGNSA. The CDR3 spells CASSFFRDTFRSYTF. For the CDR3, the DNA is TGTGCCAGCAGCTTTTTCCGGGACACTTTTCGGAGCTACACCTTC.

V usage is TRBV18 and J usage is TRBJ2-3; 12 nucleotides match TRBD2. The CDR3 has 16 amino acids. Germline CDR1 KGHSH, CDR2 LQKENI. The V gene end was trimmed by 3 bases and the J gene end by 6 bases; junction bases not matched to a gene: 7. This chain's CDR3 is CASSPRTSGAGDTQYF. CDR3 DNA: TGTGCCAGCTCACCGAGGACTAGCGGGGCCGGGGATACGCAGTATTTT. Together with reference TRBV18 and TRBJ2-3, the CDR3 gives the full variable domain: NAGVMQNPRHLVRRRGQEARLRCSPMKGHSHVYWYRQLPEEGLKFMVYLQKENIIDESGMPKERFSAEFPKEGPSILRIQQVVRGDSAAYFCASSPRTSGAGDTQYFGPGTRLTVL.

The J gene is TRBJ1-2, the V gene TRBV7-9; D possibly corresponds to TRBD1 (5 bases). CDR3 length equals 14 residues. V dropped 4 bases and J dropped 4 bases, with 13 bases sitting between them. The V gene's germline CDR1 is SEHNR and CDR2 FQNEAQ (reference sequence). CDR3 DNA: TGTGCCAGCAGCTGGTTCCAGGGTAGCTATGGCTACACCTTC. Encoded protein: CASSWFQGSYGYTF.

The chain has TRBV4-1 and TRBJ1-2, with D perhaps matching TRBD1 (5 bases). Trimming stripped 1 base from V and 4 bases from J, with 16 bases between. CDR3 length equals 16 residues. The germline CDR1 and CDR2 sequences are MGHRA and YSYEKL. The CDR3, as DNA: TGCGCCAGCAGCCAAGTAGAGCGGGCGACAGCCTATGGCTACACCTTC. This gives the protein CASSQVERATAYGYTF.

The chain recombines TRBV7-9 with TRBJ2-7, with D possibly being TRBD2 (6 bases). Trimming removed 1 base from V and 1 base from J, with 8 bases in between. This CDR3 region has 14 residues. In germline, CDR1 is SEHNR, CDR2 FQNEAQ (reference sequence). The CDR3 sequence is CASSLVGGSYEQYF. Written as DNA, the CDR3 is TGTGCCAGCAGCTTAGTGGGAGGATCCTACGAGCAGTACTTC.

The genes are TRBV19 and TRBJ1-1; 10 bases fit TRBD1. Germline V lookup: CDR1 LNHDA, CDR2 SQIVND (reference sequence). Trimming at V came to 7 bases and at J to 4 bases, leaving 18 bases not matched to a gene. The CDR3 extends over 18 amino acids. CDR3 DNA: TGTGCCAGTATTAGCCTCTTTCCGGGACAGGGGTATGGCACTGAAGCTTTCTTT. It encodes CASISLFPGQGYGTEAFF.

The rearrangement links TRBV5-4 to TRBJ2-5, with 7 bases identical to TRBD1. With V trimmed by 4 bases and J by 2 bases, 5 bases remained unmatched. The germline CDR1 and CDR2 sequences are SGHNT and YYREEE (reference sequence). The CDR3 totals 14 residues. The CDR3 here is CASSDGQVQETQYF. The CDR3 DNA reads as TGTGCCAGCAGCGACGGACAGGTACAAGAGACCCAGTACTTC.

The chain has TRBV6-5 and TRBJ1-6, with D perhaps TRBD1 (5 bases). Germline loops: CDR1 MNHEY, CDR2 SVGAGI. The V and J ends lost 6 bases and 0 bases respectively, with 12 bases between them. There are 16 residues in the CDR3. The CDR3 loop is CASRYGGSSYNSPLHF. CDR3 nucleotides: TGTGCCAGCAGATACGGGGGGAGCTCCTATAATTCACCCCTCCACTTT.

V is TRBV9 and J is TRBJ1-4; no clear D. CDR1 is SGDLS and CDR2 is YYNGEE in the germline V gene. The V end lost 4 bases, the J end lost 1 base, and 5 bases lay between the germline ends. This CDR3 is 13 amino acids long. Written as DNA, the CDR3 is TGTGCCAGCAGCATACTAACTAATGAAAAACTGTTTTTT. Its protein is CASSILTNEKLFF.

CDR3 sequence reads: CATSDGGGLRGWNNEQFF. CDR3 nucleotides: TGTGCCACCAGTGATGGGGGGGGACTCCGAGGATGGAACAATGAGCAGTTCTTC. The chain uses TRBV24-1 and TRBJ2-1; 7 positions agree with TRBD2. The germline V gene has CDR1 KGHDR and CDR2 SFDVKD. This CDR3 is built from 18 residues. J lost 5 bases, V lost 3 bases, and 15 bases had no gene match.

The chain combines TRBV24-1 with TRBJ1-2, with D possibly being TRBD1 (5 bases). Germline V CDR1 and CDR2: KGHDR, SFDVKD. The CDR3 totals 14 residues. The germline V and J ends were trimmed by 5 bases and 4 bases, with 13 bases remaining between them. CDR3 residues: CATSAPDTSYGYTF. In DNA, the CDR3 is TGTGCCACCAGTGCTCCGGACACCTCCTATGGCTACACCTTC.

V gene TRBV6-5 combines with J gene TRBJ1-2, with D possibly TRBD1 on 6 matching bases. The CDR3 totals 12 residues. Germline assignment: CDR1 MNHEY and CDR2 SVGAGI. Between the trimmed V and J ends, which lost 2 bases and 8 bases, there was a span of 9 bases. CDR3 protein: CASSYPGGGYTF. The CDR3 DNA reads as TGTGCCAGCAGTTACCCTGGGGGCGGCTACACCTTC.

The genes are TRBV18 and TRBJ1-1; D remains unclear. The CDR3 totals 13 residues. Germline CDR1 KGHSH, CDR2 LQKENI. Deletions cut 5 bases from V and 0 bases from J, with 7 bases between. The CDR3 region has the DNA TGTGCCAGCTCATCGGTGGTGAACACTGAAGCTTTCTTT. It specifies CASSSVVNTEAFF.

The V and J genes are TRBV7-8 and TRBJ1-4, with 7 positions matching TRBD1. V trimming: 4 bases; J trimming: 2 bases; junction bases outside the gene matches: 4. The CDR3 spans 15 residues. The germline CDR1 and CDR2 sequences are SGHVS and FQNEAQ. CDR3 protein: CASSSGQETNEKLFF. Here the CDR3 DNA reads TGTGCCAGCAGCTCAGGACAGGAGACTAATGAAAAACTGTTTTTT.

This sequence joins TRBV18 and TRBJ1-1; 7 bases align to TRBD1. The CDR3 totals 15 residues. Germline CDR1 KGHSH, CDR2 LQKENI. V shed 8 bases and J 0 bases; nucleotides not matched to a gene: 9. The CDR3: CASIRDRDMNTEAFF. CDR3 nucleotides: TGTGCCAGCATCCGGGACAGAGACATGAACACTGAAGCTTTCTTT.

The CDR3 spells CASSPVRGAYNSPLHF. In nucleotides, the CDR3 is TGTGCCAGCAGCCCCGTCCGGGGAGCCTATAATTCACCCCTCCACTTT. The V and J genes are TRBV5-6 and TRBJ1-6; unclear D gene. Germline CDR1 SGHDT, CDR2 YYEEEE. The CDR3 sequence is 16 residues long. V was trimmed by 4 bases and J by 2 bases, leaving 13 bases between them.

The chain is built from TRBV30 and TRBJ2-3; 13 nucleotides line up with TRBD2. The ends lost 3 bases at V and 5 bases at J; junction bases unmatched: 14. Germline-derived CDR1 and CDR2 are GTSNPN and SVGIG (reference sequence). This CDR3 spans 18 amino acids. The CDR3 DNA reads as TGTGCCTGGAGGGGCGGAGAGACTAGCGGGGGGCCGGGAGATACGCAGTATTTT. Translation gives CAWRGGETSGGPGDTQYF.

V is TRBV11-2 and J is TRBJ2-1, with unresolved D. CDR1 and CDR2 (germline): SGHAT, FQNNGV. The CDR3 loop spans 15 amino acids. The germline V and J ends were trimmed by 5 bases and 0 bases, with 11 bases remaining between them. The CDR3 reads CASSPLPGSYNEQFF. The CDR3 nucleotides are TGTGCCAGCAGCCCTTTGCCGGGCTCCTACAATGAGCAGTTCTTC.

J is TRBJ2-6 and V is TRBV5-1, with 7 nucleotides matching TRBD1. Trimming took 5 bases from V and 0 from J; bases not matched to a gene: 14. The V gene's germline CDR1 is SGHRS and CDR2 YFSETQ. The CDR3 has 19 residues. The CDR3 bases are TGCGCCAGCAGGGCGACAGGGTCTGCAACCACCTCTGGGGCCAACGTCCTGACTTTC. Protein: CASRATGSATTSGANVLTF.

This clone was counted between two and nine times. The chain has TRBV27 and TRBJ2-1; TRBD2 aligns across 7 bases. CDR3 size: 14 residues. V gave up 3 bases and J gave up 8 bases; unmatched junction bases: 7. Germline CDR1 reads MNHEY; CDR2 reads SMNVEV (reference sequence). The CDR3 DNA reads as TGTGCCAGCAGTTTGGGAGGGAGGGCCTATGAGCAGTTCTTC. Protein sequence: CASSLGGRAYEQFF.

V is TRBV6-6 and J is TRBJ1-2; no firm D call. The CDR3 totals 14 residues. V was trimmed by 2 bases and J by 0 bases, leaving 7 bases between them. CDR1 and CDR2 (germline): MNHNY, SVGAGI (reference sequence). In nucleotides, the CDR3 is TGTGCCAGCAGTTACGCGGAATCTAACTATGGCTACACCTTC. Its translation: CASSYAESNYGYTF.